These 23 T cell receptor beta chains were sequenced from one sample in a study of T cell responses to AZD1222 COVID-19 vaccine (dated by TCRdb to the early 2020s). The library was produced with the immunoSEQ multiplex PCR assay. TCRdb limited this immuneACCESS table to in-frame rearrangements with V and J called. A share of clones is missing; checked studies link under half to unresolved V genes, and the rest is unexplained. This sample holds approximately 90,000 clones; 70% to 90% were observed only once. The top ten constitute around 4% of the sample. Reading the label with the study, this specimen's time point is: baseline before first vaccination. This sample comprised peripheral blood, obtained on day 0 of AZD1222 vaccination. The receptors were gathered from an adult in good health.

The rearrangement joins TRBV5-6 to TRBJ1-1, with D perhaps TRBD1 (5 bases). Trimming left V 1 base short and J 7 bases short, with 14 bases between. CDR3 length equals 14 residues. Germline values: CDR1 SGHDT, CDR2 YYEEEE. The CDR3 region has the DNA TGTGCCAGCAGCTTGAGTCACGGGGCTGGTGAAGCTTTCTTT. Protein: CASSLSHGAGEAFF.

CDR3 in amino acids: CASSVGGGNYEQYF. The CDR3 coding sequence is TGTGCCAGCAGCGTAGGTGGGGGCAACTACGAGCAGTACTTC. The chain employs TRBV9 and TRBJ2-7; D may be TRBD1 (6 bases). Trimming removed 0 bases from V and 3 bases from J, with 10 bases in between. Germline V gene sequence: CDR1 SGDLS, CDR2 YYNGEE. This CDR3 region has 14 residues. The variable domain in full, completed from reference TRBV9 and TRBJ2-7, reads DSGVTQTPKHLITATGQRVTLRCSPRSGDLSVYWYQQSLDQGLQFLIQYYNGEERAKGNILERFSAQQFPDLHSELNLSSLELGDSALYFCASSVGGGNYEQYFGPGTRLTVT.

The V call is TRBV7-3, the J call TRBJ1-1, with D uncertain. Germline CDR1 reads SGHTA; CDR2 reads FQGTGA. The CDR3 extends over 14 amino acids. V lost 7 bases and J 1 base, leaving 13 bases between the germline ends. The CDR3 region is CASKTHDKNTEAFF. As DNA, the CDR3 is TGTGCCAGCAAGACACACGACAAGAACACTGAAGCTTTCTTT.

The chain is built from TRBV7-8 and TRBJ2-3; 7 bases agree with TRBD1. J gave up 0 bases and V 5 bases, and 5 bases lay outside the gene matches. The CDR3 spans 15 residues. From germline, CDR1 is SGHVS and CDR2 FQNEAQ. For the CDR3, the DNA is TGTGCCAGCAGCCCCCGACAGGGTAGCACAGATACGCAGTATTTT. Its translation: CASSPRQGSTDTQYF.

CDR3 in amino acids: CASSYSSSFNEKLFF. The DNA for the CDR3 is TGTGCCAGCAGTTACTCGAGCAGTTTTAATGAAAAACTGTTTTTT. This chain links TRBV6-5 with TRBJ1-4; D is unclear. The germline CDR1 and CDR2 sequences are MNHEY and SVGAGI. The CDR3 is 15 amino acids. Trimming stripped 0 bases from V and 4 bases from J, with 9 bases between.

V is TRBV10-1 and J is TRBJ1-6; possible D gene TRBD1, 5 bases. The V end lost 10 bases, the J end lost 0 bases, and 16 bases lay between the germline ends. Germline CDR1 is WNHNN and CDR2 is SYGVQD (reference sequence). This CDR3 spans 16 amino acids. CDR3 coding DNA: TGCGCCATCACAGGATACCCTGGCTCCTATAATTCACCCCTCCACTTT. Translation: CAITGYPGSYNSPLHF.

The V and J genes are TRBV10-3 and TRBJ1-1; D unresolved. Germline loops: CDR1 ENHRY, CDR2 SYGVKD. The CDR3 spans 17 residues. Trimming removed 2 bases from V and 0 bases from J, with 16 bases in between. The CDR3 spells CAISEASRSNMNTEAFF. CDR3 bases: TGTGCCATCAGTGAGGCCAGCCGGTCCAACATGAACACTGAAGCTTTCTTT.

The chain combines TRBV7-9 with TRBJ1-1, with a possible D match to TRBD1 (6 bases). Trimming removed 2 bases from V and 1 base from J, with 8 bases in between. Germline V lookup: CDR1 SEHNR, CDR2 FQNEAQ (reference sequence). CDR3 size: 14 residues. CDR3 sequence reads: CASSLQQGNTEAFF. For the CDR3, the DNA is TGTGCCAGCAGCTTACAACAGGGGAACACTGAAGCTTTCTTT. Full variable domain (missing parts from reference TRBV7-9 and TRBJ1-1): DTGVSQNPRHKITKRGQNVTFRCDPISEHNRLYWYRQTLGQGPEFLTYFQNEAQLEKSRLLSDRFSAERPKGSFSTLEIQRTEQGDSAMYLCASSLQQGNTEAFFGQGTRLTVV.

The chain couples TRBV5-6 to TRBJ2-3; 10 nucleotides match TRBD2. The CDR3 sequence is 16 residues long. Per the germline V gene, CDR1 is SGHDT and CDR2 is YYEEEE. Germline trimming cut 0 bases from V and 3 bases from J; bases unmatched to any gene: 4. CDR3 sequence: CASSLVGSGGTDTQYF. In DNA, the CDR3 is TGTGCCAGCAGCTTGGTGGGTAGCGGGGGGACAGATACGCAGTATTTT.

CDR3 in amino acids: CASSQGKPGRTSSYEQYF. The CDR3 nucleotides read TGCGCCAGCAGCCAAGGGAAGCCAGGGCGAACGTCATCCTACGAGCAGTACTTC. V is TRBV4-1 and J is TRBJ2-7, with a tentative D call TRBD1 (5 bases). Trimming removed 1 base from V and 1 base from J, with 20 bases in between. CDR3 length: 18 amino acids. Germline loops: CDR1 MGHRA, CDR2 YSYEKL.

V gene TRBV7-9 combines with J gene TRBJ2-1; D ambiguous. Trimming left V 1 base short and J 0 bases short, with 4 bases between. CDR3 size: 14 residues. CDR1 SEHNR and CDR2 FQNEAQ come from the germline V gene (reference sequence). CDR3 DNA: TGTGCCAGCAGCTTAGAACACTCCTACAATGAGCAGTTCTTC. Translating it yields CASSLEHSYNEQFF.

The chain joins TRBV9 to TRBJ1-1; a possible D gene is TRBD1 (6 bases). V lost 3 bases and J 4 bases, leaving 13 bases between the germline ends. The CDR3 is 14 residues long. The germline V gene encodes CDR1 SGDLS and CDR2 YYNGEE. The CDR3 sequence is CASSGTGIATEAFF. The CDR3 DNA reads as TGTGCCAGCAGCGGAACAGGGATAGCCACTGAAGCTTTCTTT.

This clone was observed a few times. DNA for the CDR3: TGTGCCAGCAGCCAACCGGGACTAGCTAGGAATGAGCAGTTCTTC. It translates to CASSQPGLARNEQFF. The chain combines TRBV7-9 with TRBJ2-1, with 9 bases identical to TRBD2. This CDR3 has 15 residues. V shed 5 bases and J 7 bases; nucleotides not matched to a gene: 9. Germline V CDR1 and CDR2: SEHNR, FQNEAQ (reference sequence).

This clone showed up just a few times. The chain is built from TRBV6-2 or TRBV6-3 and TRBJ1-4; the D is unclear. CDR1 and CDR2 (germline): MNHEY, SVGEGT. Trimming cost V 0 bases and J 5 bases, with 10 bases left between them. The CDR3 sequence is 15 residues long. The CDR3 spells CASSYSRTLNEKLFF. The CDR3 coding sequence is TGTGCCAGCAGTTACTCGAGGACTCTGAATGAAAAACTGTTTTTT.

The chain has TRBV28 and TRBJ1-5; D may be TRBD1 (5 bases). Trimming removed 3 bases from V and 2 bases from J, with 17 bases in between. Germline V gene data show CDR1 as MDHEN and CDR2 as SYDVKM. The CDR3 contains 17 residues. CDR3 sequence: CASSFSQGWGGNQPQHF. In DNA, the CDR3 is TGTGCCAGCAGTTTTTCTCAGGGCTGGGGAGGCAATCAGCCCCAGCATTTT.

This clone showed up just a few times. The chain joins TRBV6-6 to TRBJ1-5; unclear D gene. Trimming removed 5 bases from V and 4 bases from J, with 9 bases in between. The germline gives CDR1 MNHNY, CDR2 SVGAGI (reference sequence). The CDR3 has 13 residues. CDR3: CASSKDGNQPQHF. CDR3 DNA sequence: TGTGCCAGCAGTAAGGACGGGAATCAGCCCCAGCATTTT.

This rearrangement joins TRBV18 to TRBJ2-1; TRBD2 matches at 7 bases. The CDR3 covers 16 residues. The trim removed 1 base at V and 6 bases at J, leaving 9 bases unmatched. Per the germline V gene, CDR1 is KGHSH and CDR2 is LQKENI. The CDR3: CASSPRSLAVSNEQFF. In nucleotides, the CDR3 is TGTGCCAGCTCACCACGGAGCCTAGCGGTTAGCAATGAGCAGTTCTTC. Filled out from reference TRBV18 and TRBJ2-1, the complete variable domain reads NAGVMQNPRHLVRRRGQEARLRCSPMKGHSHVYWYRQLPEEGLKFMVYLQKENIIDESGMPKERFSAEFPKEGPSILRIQQVVRGDSAAYFCASSPRSLAVSNEQFFGPGTRLTVL.

V and J are TRBV10-2 and TRBJ2-1, with D hard to call. This CDR3 comprises 10 residues. Germline lookup yields CDR1 WSHSY and CDR2 SAAADI. Trimming cost V 8 bases and J 9 bases, with 8 bases left between them. CDR3 coding DNA: TGCGCCAGCGGCTCGGGTGAGCAGTTCTTC. Translating it yields CASGSGEQFF.

This clone was observed once. The chain joins TRBV6-5 to TRBJ2-7; D unclear. Trimming took off 4 bases at V and 6 bases at J, with 13 bases between the two ends. The germline gives CDR1 MNHEY, CDR2 SVGAGI. This CDR3 has 13 residues. CDR3 residues: CASSFGPTGEQYF. The CDR3 nucleotides are TGTGCCAGCAGTTTTGGGCCAACGGGCGAGCAGTACTTC.

The gene calls are TRBV19 and TRBJ1-4; 7 nucleotides align to TRBD1. Unmatched junction bases numbered 9, after V lost 4 bases and J lost 1 base. CDR1 LNHDA and CDR2 SQIVND come from the germline V gene (reference sequence). The CDR3 is 17 residues long. The CDR3 here is CASSRTRQGGTNEKLFF. In nucleotides, the CDR3 is TGTGCCAGTAGTAGGACCCGGCAGGGGGGAACTAATGAAAAACTGTTTTTT. Full variable domain (outside the CDR3, taken from reference TRBV19 and TRBJ1-4): DGGITQSPKYLFRKEGQNVTLSCEQNLNHDAMYWYRQDPGQGLRLIYYSQIVNDFQKGDIAEGYSVSREKKESFPLTVTSAQKNPTAFYLCASSRTRQGGTNEKLFFGSGTQLSVL.

The chain is built from TRBV18 and TRBJ1-1; perhaps TRBD1 as D (6 bases). This CDR3 region has 15 residues. Trimming removed 8 bases from V and 10 bases from J, with 26 bases in between. Germline assignment: CDR1 KGHSH and CDR2 LQKENI. Written as DNA, the CDR3 is TGTGCCAGCACACGCTTCGGACAGACCCTCGACTTAGCTTTCTTT. It encodes CASTRFGQTLDLAFF.

V usage is TRBV14 and J usage is TRBJ2-2; D could derive from TRBD1 or TRBD2 (5 bases each). V was clipped by 9 bases and J by 0 bases, with 17 bases between them. In germline, CDR1 is SGHDN, CDR2 FVKESK. The CDR3 loop spans 16 amino acids. In DNA form, the CDR3 reads TGTGCCAGTACTCTGATGGGACGGACGAACACCGGGGAGCTGTTTTTT. Protein sequence: CASTLMGRTNTGELFF.

The rearrangement joins TRBV7-9 to TRBJ1-2; D ambiguous. The CDR3 extends over 13 amino acids. V lost 2 bases, J lost 7 bases, and 11 bases lay in between. Per the germline V gene, CDR1 is SEHNR and CDR2 is FQNEAQ (reference sequence). CDR3 coding DNA: TGTGCCAGCAGCTTAAATCCACTATCTGGCTACACCTTC. This translates into CASSLNPLSGYTF.